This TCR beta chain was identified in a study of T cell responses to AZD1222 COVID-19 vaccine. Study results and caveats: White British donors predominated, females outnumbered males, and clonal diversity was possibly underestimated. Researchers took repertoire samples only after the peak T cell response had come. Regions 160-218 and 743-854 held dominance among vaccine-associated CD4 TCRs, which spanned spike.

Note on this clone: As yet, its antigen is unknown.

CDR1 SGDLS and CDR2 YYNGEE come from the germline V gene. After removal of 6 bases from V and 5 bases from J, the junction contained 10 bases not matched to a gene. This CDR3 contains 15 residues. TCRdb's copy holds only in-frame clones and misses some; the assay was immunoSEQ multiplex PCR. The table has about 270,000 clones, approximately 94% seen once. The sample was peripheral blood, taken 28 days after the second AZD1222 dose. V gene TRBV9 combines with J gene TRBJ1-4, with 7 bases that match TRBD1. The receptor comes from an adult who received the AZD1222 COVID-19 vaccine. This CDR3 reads CASTPRGGPNEKLFF. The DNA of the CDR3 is TGTGCCAGCACCCCCCGAGGGGGCCCCAATGAAAAACTGTTTTTT.